A selection of T cell receptor beta chains follows, all from one sample in a study of blood T cell repertoires in COVID-19. Sequenced by immunoSEQ multiplex PCR; TCRdb stores in-frame clones only, minus some. Here the sample spans around 100,000 clones, 78% being singletons. The sequencing input was peripheral blood. The receptors were gathered from a man aged 55 to 70 with active or convalescent COVID-19. CDR3s include the opening cysteine and the closing phenylalanine or tryptophan. A D gene is named only where the DNA matches it firmly. Clone sizes are given selectively: once, few, many, or a class where the clone is expanded.

size: NA; D: NA; V: TRBV4-1; J: TRBJ1-2; length: 15; CDR3: CASSQEVTGRGGYTF; DNA: TGCGCCAGCAGCCAAGAGGTGACAGGACGGGGTGGCTACACCTTC
size: NA; D: NA; V: TRBV11-2; J: TRBJ2-1; length: 13; CDR3: CASSFGGVGEQFF; DNA: TGTGCCAGCAGCTTCGGAGGGGTCGGGGAGCAGTTCTTC
size: NA; D: NA; V: TRBV3-1/TRBV3-2; J: TRBJ2-7; length: 12; CDR3: CASSQRRYEQYF; DNA: TGTGCCAGCAGCCAAAGGAGATACGAGCAGTACTTC
size: NA; D: NA; V: TRBV30; J: TRBJ1-4; length: 13; CDR3: CAWSGTRGGELFF; DNA: TGTGCCTGGAGTGGGACCCGAGGAGGAGAACTGTTTTTT
size: NA; D: NA; V: TRBV6-2/TRBV6-3; J: TRBJ2-3; length: 18; CDR3: CASSYPSFRVESTDTQYF; DNA: TGTGCCAGCAGTTACCCTTCTTTCAGGGTCGAGTCCACAGATACGCAGTATTTT
size: NA; D: NA; V: TRBV6-5; J: TRBJ2-2; length: 14; CDR3: CASSYSTDTGELFF; DNA: TGTGCCAGCAGTTACTCGACAGACACCGGGGAGCTGTTTTTT
size: NA; D: NA; V: TRBV7-9; J: TRBJ1-6; length: 19; CDR3: CASRLTNEERRQYNSPLHF; DNA: TGTGCCAGCAGGTTGACGAATGAGGAACGGCGACAGTATAATTCACCCCTCCACTTT
size: few; D: TRBD1; V: TRBV29-1; J: TRBJ1-2; length: 16; CDR3: CSVEGVFPGQGTGYTF; DNA: TGCAGCGTTGAAGGGGTCTTCCCGGGACAGGGGACTGGCTACACCTTC
size: NA; D: TRBD1; V: TRBV6-5; J: TRBJ1-5; length: 15; CDR3: CASSYGQGNNQPQHF; DNA: TGTGCCAGCAGTTACGGACAGGGAAACAATCAGCCCCAGCATTTT
size: NA; D: NA; V: TRBV5-6; J: TRBJ1-1; length: 14; CDR3: CASSLAGANTEAFF; DNA: TGTGCCAGCAGCTTGGCCGGAGCCAACACTGAAGCTTTCTTT
size: NA; D: NA; V: TRBV5-4; J: TRBJ2-1; length: 14; CDR3: CALGGGGGYNEQFF; DNA: TGTGCCCTAGGGGGAGGGGGAGGCTACAATGAGCAGTTCTTC
size: NA; D: TRBD2; V: TRBV18; J: TRBJ2-5; length: 15; CDR3: CASSPVAGGQETQYF; DNA: TGTGCCAGCTCACCAGTAGCGGGAGGCCAAGAGACCCAGTACTTC
size: NA; D: NA; V: TRBV27; J: TRBJ2-7; length: 15; CDR3: CASRFSGGELNEQYF; DNA: TGTGCCAGCAGATTCTCCGGTGGGGAGTTGAACGAGCAGTACTTC
size: NA; D: TRBD1; V: TRBV7-9; J: TRBJ1-4; length: 14; CDR3: CASSPGQGNEKLFF; DNA: TGTGCCAGCAGCCCCGGACAGGGGAATGAAAAACTGTTTTTT
size: NA; D: TRBD2; V: TRBV14; J: TRBJ2-3; length: 13; CDR3: CASSQGGTDTQYF; DNA: TGTGCCAGCAGCCAGGGAGGGACAGATACGCAGTATTTT
size: NA; D: NA; V: TRBV5-1; J: TRBJ1-4; length: 14; CDR3: CASSPGAPNEKLFF; DNA: TGCGCCAGCAGCCCAGGGGCCCCTAATGAAAAACTGTTTTTT
size: NA; D: TRBD1; V: TRBV19; J: TRBJ1-5; length: 20; CDR3: CASSIVPPILWTGGNQPQHF; DNA: TGTGCCAGTAGTATAGTCCCGCCCATTCTATGGACAGGCGGCAATCAGCCCCAGCATTTT
size: NA; D: NA; V: TRBV2; J: TRBJ1-2; length: 13; CDR3: CATFRELPSGYTF; DNA: TGTGCCACCTTTAGGGAGCTACCCTCCGGCTACACCTTC
size: NA; D: NA; V: TRBV28; J: TRBJ2-3; length: 15; CDR3: CASSHRTTGKDTQYF; DNA: TGTGCCAGCAGTCACCGGACTACGGGGAAAGATACGCAGTATTTT
size: NA; D: TRBD1; V: TRBV29-1; J: TRBJ1-2; length: 13; CDR3: CSVPDRVTYGYTF; DNA: TGCAGCGTGCCGGACAGGGTAACATATGGCTACACCTTC
size: NA; D: NA; V: TRBV4-1; J: TRBJ2-5; length: 16; CDR3: CASSQGRGGGQETQYF; DNA: TGCGCCAGCAGCCAAGGGCGGGGAGGAGGCCAAGAGACCCAGTACTTC
size: NA; D: NA; V: TRBV28; J: TRBJ1-5; length: 14; CDR3: CASRPGYSNQPQHF; DNA: TGTGCCAGCAGACCGGGATATAGCAATCAGCCCCAGCATTTT
size: once; D: TRBD2; V: TRBV15; J: TRBJ2-3; length: 15; CDR3: CATSALAGGTDTQYF; DNA: TGTGCCACCAGCGCCCTAGCGGGTGGCACAGATACGCAGTATTTT
size: few; D: NA; V: TRBV28; J: TRBJ1-2; length: 14; CDR3: CASSLLGTQVVGTF; DNA: TGTGCCAGCAGTTTATTAGGGACACAGGTTGTCGGGACCTTC
size: NA; D: NA; V: TRBV30; J: TRBJ1-6; length: 14; CDR3: CAWSEGGRGSPLHF; DNA: TGTGCCTGGAGTGAGGGCGGTAGGGGTTCACCCCTCCACTTT
size: NA; D: TRBD2; V: TRBV5-4; J: TRBJ2-5; length: 16; CDR3: CASSPAGTSGKETQYF; DNA: TGTGCCAGCAGCCCCGCTGGGACTAGCGGGAAAGAGACCCAGTACTTC
size: NA; D: TRBD1; V: TRBV29-1; J: TRBJ2-7; length: 13; CDR3: CSVVQGARYEQYF; DNA: TGCAGCGTTGTACAGGGGGCTAGGTACGAGCAGTACTTC
size: once; D: NA; V: TRBV6-5; J: TRBJ2-1; length: 12; CDR3: CASRETRNEQFF; DNA: TGTGCCAGCCGGGAGACCCGCAATGAGCAGTTCTTC
size: NA; D: TRBD1; V: TRBV30; J: TRBJ1-5; length: 15; CDR3: CAWSRGQVGGQPQHF; DNA: TGTGCCTGGAGCCGGGGACAGGTAGGCGGGCAGCCCCAGCATTTT
size: NA; D: NA; V: TRBV24-1; J: TRBJ2-1; length: 17; CDR3: CATSDPTSAGSYNEQFF; DNA: TGTGCCACCAGTGATCCCACGTCGGCGGGCAGCTACAATGAGCAGTTCTTC
size: once; D: NA; V: TRBV29-1; J: TRBJ2-7; length: 13; CDR3: CSAKGDASYEQYF; DNA: TGCAGCGCAAAGGGGGACGCCTCCTACGAGCAGTACTTC
size: NA; D: NA; V: TRBV19; J: TRBJ1-1; length: 16; CDR3: CASSPGQGRGNTEAFF; DNA: TGTGCCAGTAGTCCTGGCCAGGGTCGAGGGAACACTGAAGCTTTCTTT